Shown below are 6 T cell receptor beta chains from a single sample sequenced in a study of human T cells and chemical hapten exposure. Extraction yielded total RNA from whole blood (unfractionated). Attachment of unique molecular identifiers to individual cDNA molecules was performed in the library. TCRdb reanalysed the reads using MiXCR and keeps one entry per CDR3 protein. The data contain 120,000 or so distinct CDR3 sequences, over 7.5% of them singletons. The sequenced sample consisted of whole blood. Receptors were obtained from a human donor in good health. Some clones in this sample may be carry-over from other donors' samples.

There are a few counts of this clonotype. The chain carries TRBV7-2 and TRBJ1-6; D gene ambiguous. CDR1 SGHTA and CDR2 FQGNSA come from the germline V gene. The CDR3 consists of 11 residues. The V end was cut by 8 bases, the J end by 9 bases, with 8 bases between. The CDR3 DNA reads as TGTGCCAGCGCAGACGGTTCACCCCTCCACTTT. Translation gives CASADGSPLHF.

This clonotype has ten or more counts. The V call is TRBV7-6, the J call TRBJ2-6; unclear D gene. The V end lost 6 bases, the J end lost 0 bases, and 15 bases lay between the germline ends. This CDR3 is 17 amino acids long. Germline V lookup: CDR1 SGHVS, CDR2 FNYEAQ. The CDR3 spells CASSIRQTSSGANVLTF. In nucleotides, the CDR3 is TGTGCCAGCAGTATCCGGCAGACGAGCTCTGGGGCCAACGTCCTGACTTTC.

This clonotype was counted many times. The V call is TRBV6-2 or TRBV6-3, the J call TRBJ1-5; D may be TRBD1 (5 bases). This CDR3 is built from 15 residues. Looked up from germline, CDR1 is MNHEY and CDR2 is SVGEGT. Trimming pared 4 bases from V and 1 base from J, leaving 11 bases between. Here the CDR3 reads CASSLGTSSNQPQHF. CDR3 in DNA: TGTGCCAGCAGTTTGGGGACCTCGAGCAATCAGCCCCAGCATTTT.

The chain is built from TRBV11-3 and TRBJ2-1; 10 bases are shared with TRBD2. The trim removed 1 base at V and 9 bases at J, leaving 9 bases unmatched. CDR3 length: 16 amino acids. The V gene's germline CDR1 is SGHNT and CDR2 YENEEA. The CDR3 spells CASSLGGLAGGREQFF. CDR3 sequence (DNA): TGTGCCAGCAGCTTAGGGGGTTTAGCGGGGGGCCGTGAGCAGTTCTTC.

This clonotype appeared many times. DNA of the CDR3: TGTGCCAGCAGCCCTGAGGTGGGTCCAGTCTATGGCTACACCTTC. Its translation: CASSPEVGPVYGYTF. The chain carries TRBV7-2 and TRBJ1-2; D is uncertain. Germline loops: CDR1 SGHTA, CDR2 FQGNSA. The CDR3 extends over 15 amino acids. V dropped 5 bases and J dropped 4 bases, with 17 bases sitting between them. The variable domain in full, completed from reference TRBV7-2 and TRBJ1-2, reads GAGVSQSPSNKVTEKGKDVELRCDPISGHTALYWYRQSLGQGLEFLIYFQGNSAPDKSGLPSDRFSAERTGGSVSTLTIQRTQQEDSAVYLCASSPEVGPVYGYTFGSGTRLTVV.

The chain links TRBV6-1 to TRBJ2-7; D gene unclear. Germline V gene data show CDR1 as MNHNS and CDR2 as SASEGT. V was clipped by 0 bases and J by 3 bases, with 15 bases between them. The CDR3 spans 16 residues. This CDR3 is CASSEAPGWADYEQYF. CDR3 coding DNA: TGTGCCAGCAGTGAAGCGCCAGGATGGGCGGACTACGAGCAGTACTTC.